These T cell receptor beta chains were read from a single sample in a study of blood T cell repertoires in COVID-19. Profiling relied on immunoSEQ multiplex PCR, and the TCRdb table lists in-frame clones only, not all of them. The repertoire holds some 240,000 clones, with approximately 92% as singletons. The source material was peripheral blood. The source is a woman between 40 and 50 years old who had recovered from COVID-19. Both conserved end residues are part of each CDR3. Each record gives: clone size, CDR3 length, D gene, V gene, CDR3 protein. A D gene is named only where the DNA matches it firmly. Size tells how often a clone was seen (once, few, many) or the class of an expanded clone, and some rows leave it out.

>.|14|.|TRBV15
CATSIGQIQETQYF
>.|12|.|TRBV6-5
CASSSDSYTQYF
>.|14|.|TRBV2
CASSEQGLSYEQYF
>few|15|TRBD2|TRBV6-5
CASSWTSGSSDTQYF
>.|15|.|TRBV27
CASSLSSGVNTEAFF
>.|17|.|TRBV3-1/TRBV3-2
CASSQDLWRENTGELFF
>.|16|TRBD1|TRBV18
CASSPPWDRVNQPQHF
>.|16|TRBD1|TRBV4-1
CASSQESKTGGHGYTF
>.|15|.|TRBV3-1/TRBV3-2
CASSQGRTYQETQYF
>.|16|TRBD2|TRBV5-6
CASTTIAGGLTGELFF